This TCR beta chain was sequenced for a study of regulatory T cells in long-lasting Graves disease. Time point noted: persistent/refractory GD, antithyroid drugs over 5 years with positive TRAb. RNA extracted from PBMCs served as the sequencing template. The germline V gene encodes CDR1 DFQATT and CDR2 SNEGSKA (reference sequence). There are 14 residues in the CDR3. V was pared by 7 bases and J by 0 bases, with 5 bases of the junction left unmatched. For TCR beta, libraries came from iRepertoire HTBI primers and Arm-PCR of CDR3 regions. Using its own MiXCR run on the multiplex PCR reads, TCRdb lists one record per CDR3 protein. The sample records approximately 350,000 distinct CDR3 sequences, roughly 20% being singletons.

The sample in question was peripheral blood mononuclear cells (PBMCs), obtained when the disease was refractory, from a patient treated with antithyroid drugs. The TCR comes from a woman between 35 and 50 years old with Graves disease. The chain employs TRBV20-1 and TRBJ2-7; the match to TRBD2 covers 11 bases. CDR3 sequence reads: CSGVGLAGSYEQYF. The CDR3 bases are TGCAGTGGGGTCGGACTAGCGGGCTCCTACGAGCAGTACTTC.